What follows describes a single T cell receptor beta chain. Its antigen is not known. Germline lookup yields CDR1 SGHTA and CDR2 FQGNSA. Trimming at V came to 1 base and at J to 2 bases, leaving 4 bases not matched to a gene. This CDR3 comprises 16 residues. Libraries for TCR beta were made by quantitative 5'-RACE with molecular barcodes. TCRdb recomputed calls from the 5' RACE reads with MiXCR, one row per CDR3 protein. The data hold about 210,000 distinct CDR3 sequences, with approximately 7.4% observed a single time. The sample comes from a study of CD8 T cells in ankylosing spondylitis. Whole-study findings and limits: Ankylosing spondylitis blood seemed to carry a telltale TCR beta motif made of several highly homologous variants.

The rearrangement links TRBV7-2 to TRBJ2-7; TRBD1 matches at 11 bases. The sequenced sample consisted of blood, either unsorted or a sorted T cell fraction (not recorded which). The receptor was isolated from a male donor with ankylosing spondylitis. The DNA for the CDR3 is TGTGCCAGCAGCTTAGGGGGACAGGGGGTTACCTACGAGCAGTACTTC. Its translation: CASSLGGQGVTYEQYF.